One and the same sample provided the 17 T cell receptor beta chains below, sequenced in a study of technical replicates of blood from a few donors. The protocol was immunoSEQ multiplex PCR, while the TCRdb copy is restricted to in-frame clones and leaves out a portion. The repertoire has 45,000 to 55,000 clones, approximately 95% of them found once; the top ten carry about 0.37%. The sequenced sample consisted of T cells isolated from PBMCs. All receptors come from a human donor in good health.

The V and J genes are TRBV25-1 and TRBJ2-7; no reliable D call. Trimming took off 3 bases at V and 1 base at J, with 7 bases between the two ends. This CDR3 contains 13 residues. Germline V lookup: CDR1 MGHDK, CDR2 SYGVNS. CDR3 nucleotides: TGTGCCAGCAGTGACCAGGAATCCTACGAGCAGTACTTC. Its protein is CASSDQESYEQYF.

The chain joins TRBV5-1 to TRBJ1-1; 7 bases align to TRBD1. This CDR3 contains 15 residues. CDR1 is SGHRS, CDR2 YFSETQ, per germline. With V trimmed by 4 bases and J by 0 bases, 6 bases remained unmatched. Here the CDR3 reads CASSKRDRLNTEAFF. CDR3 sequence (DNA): TGCGCCAGCAGCAAAAGGGACAGATTGAACACTGAAGCTTTCTTT.

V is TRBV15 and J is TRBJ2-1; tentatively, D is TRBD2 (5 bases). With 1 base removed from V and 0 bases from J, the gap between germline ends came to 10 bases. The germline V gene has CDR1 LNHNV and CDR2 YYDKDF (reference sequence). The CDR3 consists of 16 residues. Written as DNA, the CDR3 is TGTGCCACCAGCAGAGCGGGATCCATCTCCTACAATGAGCAGTTCTTC. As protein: CATSRAGSISYNEQFF.

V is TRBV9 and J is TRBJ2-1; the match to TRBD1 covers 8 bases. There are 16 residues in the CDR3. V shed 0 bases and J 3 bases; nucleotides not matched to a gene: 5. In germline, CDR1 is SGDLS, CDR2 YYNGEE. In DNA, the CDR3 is TGTGCCAGCAGCGTAGGGTCAGGGGGCCTCTACAATGAGCAGTTCTTC. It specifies CASSVGSGGLYNEQFF.

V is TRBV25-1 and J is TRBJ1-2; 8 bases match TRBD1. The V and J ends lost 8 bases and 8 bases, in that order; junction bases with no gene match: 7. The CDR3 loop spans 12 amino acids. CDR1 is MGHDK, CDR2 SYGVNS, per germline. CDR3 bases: TGTGCCAGCTCCGGGACAGGTTCCGGCTACACCTTC. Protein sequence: CASSGTGSGYTF.

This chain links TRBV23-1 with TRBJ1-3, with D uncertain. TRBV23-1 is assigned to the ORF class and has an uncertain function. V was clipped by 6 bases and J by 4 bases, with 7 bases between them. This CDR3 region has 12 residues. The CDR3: CASRTGGNTIYF. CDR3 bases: TGCGCCAGCAGGACGGGGGGAAACACCATATATTTT.

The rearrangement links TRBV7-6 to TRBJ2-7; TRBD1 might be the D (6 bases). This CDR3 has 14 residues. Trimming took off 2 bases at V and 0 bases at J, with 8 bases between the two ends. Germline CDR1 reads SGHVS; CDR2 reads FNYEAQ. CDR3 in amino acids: CASSLQGSSYEQYF. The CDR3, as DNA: TGTGCCAGCAGCTTACAGGGGAGCTCCTACGAGCAGTACTTC.

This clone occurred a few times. CDR3 region: CAISESGSTDTQYF. CDR3 in DNA: TGTGCCATCAGTGAAAGCGGGAGCACAGATACGCAGTATTTT. J is TRBJ2-3 and V is TRBV10-3; possibly TRBD2 for D (6 bases). Germline assignment: CDR1 ENHRY and CDR2 SYGVKD. The CDR3 is 14 amino acids. Trimming removed 3 bases from V and 0 bases from J, with 7 bases in between.

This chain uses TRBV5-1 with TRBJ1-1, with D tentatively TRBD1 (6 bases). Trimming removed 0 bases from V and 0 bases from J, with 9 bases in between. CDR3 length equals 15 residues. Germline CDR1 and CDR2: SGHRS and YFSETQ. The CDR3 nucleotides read TGCGCCAGCAGCTTGGCGGGACATGTGAACACTGAAGCTTTCTTT. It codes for CASSLAGHVNTEAFF.

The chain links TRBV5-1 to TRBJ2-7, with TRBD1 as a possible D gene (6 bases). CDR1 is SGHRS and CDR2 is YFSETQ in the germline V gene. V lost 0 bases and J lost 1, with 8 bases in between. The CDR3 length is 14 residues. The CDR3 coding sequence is TGCGCCAGCAGCTTGGTAGGGGGTTCCTACGAGCAGTACTTC. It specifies CASSLVGGSYEQYF.

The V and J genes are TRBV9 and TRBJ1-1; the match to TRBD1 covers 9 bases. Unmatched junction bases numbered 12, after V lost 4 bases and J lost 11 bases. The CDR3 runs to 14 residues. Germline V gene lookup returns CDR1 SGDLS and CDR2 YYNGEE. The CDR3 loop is CASSSAVQGASAFF. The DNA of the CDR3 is TGTGCCAGCAGCTCCGCCGTACAGGGGGCGTCGGCTTTCTTT.

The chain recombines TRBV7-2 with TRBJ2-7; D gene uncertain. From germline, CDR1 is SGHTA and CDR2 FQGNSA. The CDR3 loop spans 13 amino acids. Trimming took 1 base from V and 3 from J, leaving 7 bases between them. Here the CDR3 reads CASSLVPVYEQYF. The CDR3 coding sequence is TGTGCCAGCAGCTTAGTTCCAGTCTACGAGCAGTACTTC.

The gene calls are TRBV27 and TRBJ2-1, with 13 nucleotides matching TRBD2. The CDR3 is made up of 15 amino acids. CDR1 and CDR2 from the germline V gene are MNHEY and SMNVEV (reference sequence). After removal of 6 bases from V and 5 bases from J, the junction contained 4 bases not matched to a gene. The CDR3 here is CASSPGTSGDNEQFF. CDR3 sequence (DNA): TGTGCCAGCAGCCCCGGGACTAGCGGGGACAATGAGCAGTTCTTC.

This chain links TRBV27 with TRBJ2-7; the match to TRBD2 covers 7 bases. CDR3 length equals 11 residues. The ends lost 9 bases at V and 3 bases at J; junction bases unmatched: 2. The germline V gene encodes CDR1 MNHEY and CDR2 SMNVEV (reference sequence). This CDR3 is CASGGGYEQYF. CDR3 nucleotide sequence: TGTGCCAGTGGGGGGGGCTACGAGCAGTACTTC.

The chain's CDR3 is CASSALYRGGELFF. In DNA form, the CDR3 reads TGTGCCAGCAGTGCCTTATACCGGGGCGGGGAGCTGTTTTTT. The chain uses TRBV6-4 and TRBJ2-2, with D possibly TRBD2 on 5 matching bases. Looked up from germline, CDR1 is MRHNA and CDR2 is SNTAGT. The CDR3 extends over 14 amino acids. The germline V and J ends were trimmed by 4 bases and 7 bases, with 13 bases remaining between them.

CDR3: CASSPKREGHYEQFF. DNA for the CDR3: TGTGCCAGCAGCCCTAAGCGGGAGGGCCATTATGAGCAGTTCTTC. The chain uses TRBV7-6 and TRBJ2-1; TRBD2 matches at 10 bases. Looked up from germline, CDR1 is SGHVS and CDR2 is FNYEAQ. There are 15 residues in the CDR3. The V segment lost 5 bases and the J segment 8 bases; nucleotides outside the gene matches: 9.

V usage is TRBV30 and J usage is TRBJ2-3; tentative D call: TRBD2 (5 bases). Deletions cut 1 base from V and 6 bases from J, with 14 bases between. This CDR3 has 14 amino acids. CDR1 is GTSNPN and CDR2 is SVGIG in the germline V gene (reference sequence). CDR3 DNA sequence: TGTGCCTGGAGTGAGGGAGTCGGGGTGGATACGCAGTATTTT. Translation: CAWSEGVGVDTQYF.